This T cell receptor (delta chain) appears in the sequencing data of a study of gamma-delta T cells after stem cell transplantation. Looked up from germline, CDR1 is TSWWSYY and CDR2 is QGS. V lost 0 bases, J lost 0 bases, and 35 bases lay in between. The CDR3 covers 24 residues. As concerns this clone: With a far larger clone one base away, a read error is the likely cause.

TCRdb reprocessed the RT-PCR reads through CATT. The sample has approximately 1,900 delta-chain clones; 32% are singletons. This rearrangement joins TRDV1 to TRDJ1; a weak D match, TRDD2 (7 bases). The specimen sequenced was gamma-delta T cells. This TCR was recovered from a human donor. It is not recorded whose cells these are; they may come from a transplant donor. Here the CDR3 reads CALGELMLVPTGEIVGSDTDKLIF. The CDR3, as DNA: TGTGCTCTTGGGGAACTAATGTTAGTTCCTACGGGGGAGATAGTGGGTTCGGACACCGATAAACTCATCTTT.